This T cell receptor beta chain was recovered during a study of T cell clonality in common variable immunodeficiency. Study outcomes and limitations: Fewer TCRbeta clones were shared among CVID subjects than controls.

Clones were read by immunoSEQ multiplex PCR, and TCRdb kept only the in-frame ones, dropping some. Listed for the sample are fewer than 40,000 clones, none seen a single time. In the case of this clone: The antigen is undetermined. The observed sequence ends 3 residues before the CDR3 terminus, with the missing tail filled in from the germline J gene.

CDR1 and CDR2 (germline): SGHTA, FQGTGA. Trimming took 4 bases from V and 0 from J; bases not matched to a gene: 3. The CDR3 has 15 residues. Sequenced: peripheral blood mononuclear cells. The TCR sequence derives from a person aged 18 to 70 in good health. The gene calls are TRBV7-3 and TRBJ2-3, with 8 positions matching TRBD1. CDR3 sequence reads: CASSYWTGSTDTQYF. The sequenced CDR3 bases are TGTGCCAGCAGCTATTGGACAGGGAGCACAGATACG.